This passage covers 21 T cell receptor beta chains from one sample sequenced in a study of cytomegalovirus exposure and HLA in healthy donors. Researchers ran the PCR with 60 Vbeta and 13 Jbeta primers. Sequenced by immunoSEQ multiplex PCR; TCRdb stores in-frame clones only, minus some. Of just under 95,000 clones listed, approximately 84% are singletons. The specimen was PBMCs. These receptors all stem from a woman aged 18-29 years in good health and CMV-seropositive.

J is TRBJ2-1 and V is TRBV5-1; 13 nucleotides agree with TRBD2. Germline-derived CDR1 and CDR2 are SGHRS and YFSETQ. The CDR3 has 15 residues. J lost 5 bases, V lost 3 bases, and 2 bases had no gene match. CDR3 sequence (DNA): TGCGCCAGCAGCTGGACTAGCGGGGGAAACAATGAGCAGTTCTTC. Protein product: CASSWTSGGNNEQFF. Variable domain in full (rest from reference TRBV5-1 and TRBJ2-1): KAGVTQTPRYLIKTRGQQVTLSCSPISGHRSVSWYQQTPGQGLQFLFEYFSETQRNKGNFPGRFSGRQFSNSRSEMNVSTLELGDSALYLCASSWTSGGNNEQFFGPGTRLTVL.

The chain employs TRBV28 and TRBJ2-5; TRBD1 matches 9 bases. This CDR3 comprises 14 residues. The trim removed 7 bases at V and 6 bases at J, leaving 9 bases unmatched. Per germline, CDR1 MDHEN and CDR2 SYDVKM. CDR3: CASTTGGAGKTQYF. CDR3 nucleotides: TGTGCCAGCACAACAGGGGGCGCGGGAAAGACCCAGTACTTC.

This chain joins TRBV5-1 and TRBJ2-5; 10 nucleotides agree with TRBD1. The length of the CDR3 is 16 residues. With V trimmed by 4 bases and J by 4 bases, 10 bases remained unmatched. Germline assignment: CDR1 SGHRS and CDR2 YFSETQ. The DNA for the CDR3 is TGCGCCAGCAGCACGACAGGGGGCCTCTATCGAGAGACCCAGTACTTC. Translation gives CASSTTGGLYRETQYF.

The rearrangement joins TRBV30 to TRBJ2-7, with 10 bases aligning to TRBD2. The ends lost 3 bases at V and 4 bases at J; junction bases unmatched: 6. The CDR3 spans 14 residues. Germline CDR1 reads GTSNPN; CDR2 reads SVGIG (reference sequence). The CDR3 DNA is TGTGCCTGGAGCGGGCTAGCGGGAGCATACGAGCAGTACTTC. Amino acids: CAWSGLAGAYEQYF.

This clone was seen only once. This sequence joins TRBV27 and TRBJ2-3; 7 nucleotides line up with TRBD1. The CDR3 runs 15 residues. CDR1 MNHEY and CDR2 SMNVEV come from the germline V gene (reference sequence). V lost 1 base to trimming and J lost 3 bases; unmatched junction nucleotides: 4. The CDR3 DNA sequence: TGTGCCAGCAGTTTATTAGACAGGGCGACAGATACGCAGTATTTT. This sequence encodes CASSLLDRATDTQYF.

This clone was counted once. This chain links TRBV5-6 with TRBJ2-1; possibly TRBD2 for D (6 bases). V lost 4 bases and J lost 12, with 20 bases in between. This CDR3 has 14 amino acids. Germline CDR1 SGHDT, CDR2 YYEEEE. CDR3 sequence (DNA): TGTGCCAGCAGCCAGAAACCGGGACTGCCATTGCAGTTCTTC. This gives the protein CASSQKPGLPLQFF.

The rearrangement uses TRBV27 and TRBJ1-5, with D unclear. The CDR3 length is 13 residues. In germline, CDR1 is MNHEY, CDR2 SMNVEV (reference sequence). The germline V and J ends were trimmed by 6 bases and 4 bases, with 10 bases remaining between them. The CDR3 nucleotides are TGTGCCAGCAGGTGGTCGGGGAATCAGCCCCAGCATTTT. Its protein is CASRWSGNQPQHF.

Here the CDR3 reads CASRTGKETQYF. The CDR3 nucleotides read TGTGCCAGCAGAACAGGGAAAGAGACCCAGTACTTC. The chain has TRBV6-5 and TRBJ2-5; tentatively, D is TRBD1 (6 bases). V lost 6 bases, J lost 3 bases, and 8 bases lay in between. Germline V gene sequence: CDR1 MNHEY, CDR2 SVGAGI. This CDR3 has 12 amino acids.

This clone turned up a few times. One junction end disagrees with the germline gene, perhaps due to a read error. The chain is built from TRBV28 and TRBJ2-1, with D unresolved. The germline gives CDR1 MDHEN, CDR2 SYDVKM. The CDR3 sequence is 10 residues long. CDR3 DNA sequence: TGTGCCAGCAGTTACAGTGAGCAGTTCTTC. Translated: CASSYSEQFF.

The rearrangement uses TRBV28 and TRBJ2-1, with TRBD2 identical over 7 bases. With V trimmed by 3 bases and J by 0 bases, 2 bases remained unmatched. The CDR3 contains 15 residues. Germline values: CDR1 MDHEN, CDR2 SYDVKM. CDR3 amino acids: CASSFGGSSYNEQFF. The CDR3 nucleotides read TGTGCCAGCAGTTTCGGCGGGAGCTCCTACAATGAGCAGTTCTTC.

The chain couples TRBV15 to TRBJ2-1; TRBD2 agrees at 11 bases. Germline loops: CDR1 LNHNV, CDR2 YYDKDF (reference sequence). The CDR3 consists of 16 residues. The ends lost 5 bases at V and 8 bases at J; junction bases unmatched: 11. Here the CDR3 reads CATSPRLAGGWYEQFF. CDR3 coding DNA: TGTGCCACCAGCCCCCGGCTAGCGGGAGGTTGGTATGAGCAGTTCTTC.

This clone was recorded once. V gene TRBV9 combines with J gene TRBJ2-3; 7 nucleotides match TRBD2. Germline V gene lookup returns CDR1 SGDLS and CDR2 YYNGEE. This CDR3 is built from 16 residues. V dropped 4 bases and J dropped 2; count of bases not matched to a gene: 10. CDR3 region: CASSLPGGYDTDTQYF. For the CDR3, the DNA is TGTGCCAGCAGCCTACCCGGGGGGTACGACACAGATACGCAGTATTTT.

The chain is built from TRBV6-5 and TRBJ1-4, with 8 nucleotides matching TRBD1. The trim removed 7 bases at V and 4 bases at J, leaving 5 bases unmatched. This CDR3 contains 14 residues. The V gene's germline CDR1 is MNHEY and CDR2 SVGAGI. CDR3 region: CASNKQGVNEKLFF. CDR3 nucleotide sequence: TGTGCCAGCAACAAACAGGGGGTTAATGAAAAACTGTTTTTT.

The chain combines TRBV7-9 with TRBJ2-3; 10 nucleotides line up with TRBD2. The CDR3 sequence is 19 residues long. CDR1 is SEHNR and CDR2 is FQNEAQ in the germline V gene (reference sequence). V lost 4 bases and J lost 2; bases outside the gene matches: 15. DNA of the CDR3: TGTGCCAGCAGCTCGGGGGCGGTAGCGGGGGGCCCGAACACAGATACGCAGTATTTT. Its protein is CASSSGAVAGGPNTDTQYF.

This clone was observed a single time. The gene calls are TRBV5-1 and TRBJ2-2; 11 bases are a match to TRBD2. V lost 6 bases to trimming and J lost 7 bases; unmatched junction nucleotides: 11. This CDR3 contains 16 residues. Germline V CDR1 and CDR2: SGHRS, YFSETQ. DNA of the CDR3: TGCGCCAGCACGTGGCTGACTAGCGGGATTAGCGGGGAGCTGTTTTTT. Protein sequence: CASTWLTSGISGELFF.

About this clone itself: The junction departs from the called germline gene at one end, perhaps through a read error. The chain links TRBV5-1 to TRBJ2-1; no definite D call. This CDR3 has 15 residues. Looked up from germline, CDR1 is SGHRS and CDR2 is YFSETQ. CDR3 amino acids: CASSLEASSHNEQFF. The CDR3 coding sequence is TGCGCCAGCAGCTTGGAAGCTTCCTCCCACAATGAGCAGTTCTTC.

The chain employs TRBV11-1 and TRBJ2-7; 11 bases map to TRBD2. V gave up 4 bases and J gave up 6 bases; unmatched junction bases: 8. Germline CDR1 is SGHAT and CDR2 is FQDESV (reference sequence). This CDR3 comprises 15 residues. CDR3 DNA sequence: TGTGCCAGCAGCTCCAGACTAGCGGGGTTATCCGAGCAGTACTTC. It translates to CASSSRLAGLSEQYF.

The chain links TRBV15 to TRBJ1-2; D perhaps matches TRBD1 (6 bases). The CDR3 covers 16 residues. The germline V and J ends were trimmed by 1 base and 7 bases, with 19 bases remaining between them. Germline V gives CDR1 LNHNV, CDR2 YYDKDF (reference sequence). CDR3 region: CATSRGGGQVEGGYTF. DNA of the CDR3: TGTGCCACCAGCAGAGGGGGGGGGCAGGTTGAGGGTGGCTACACCTTC.

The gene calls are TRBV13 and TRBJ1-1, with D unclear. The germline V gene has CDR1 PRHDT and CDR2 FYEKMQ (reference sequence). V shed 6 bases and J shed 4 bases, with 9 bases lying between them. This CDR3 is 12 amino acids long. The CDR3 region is CASSSPGTEAFF. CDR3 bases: TGTGCCAGCAGTTCCCCGGGCACTGAAGCTTTCTTT.

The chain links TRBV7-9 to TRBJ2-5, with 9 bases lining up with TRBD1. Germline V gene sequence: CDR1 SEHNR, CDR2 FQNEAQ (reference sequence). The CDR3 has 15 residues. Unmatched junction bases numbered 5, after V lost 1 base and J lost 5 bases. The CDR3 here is CASSLGVQGAETQYF. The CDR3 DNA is TGTGCCAGCAGCTTAGGGGTACAGGGGGCTGAGACCCAGTACTTC.

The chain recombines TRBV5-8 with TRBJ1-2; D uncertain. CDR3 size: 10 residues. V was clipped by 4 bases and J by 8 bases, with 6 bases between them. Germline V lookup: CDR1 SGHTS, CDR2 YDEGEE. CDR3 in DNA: TGTGCCAGCAGCGACTGGGGCTACACCTTC. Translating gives CASSDWGYTF.